This entry lists 32 T cell receptor beta chains sequenced from one sample in a study of radiation and T cells in renal cell carcinoma (dated by TCRdb to 2020 to 2022). This specimen's time point label, interpreted: blood 2 weeks post-SBRT. The label giving this sample's treatment or condition can be read as: 15 Gy SBRT to primary tumor, nephrectomy 4 weeks later. The library was generated by the immunoSEQ multiplex PCR assay. Imported from immuneACCESS, the table was reduced by TCRdb to in-frame sequences with V and J called. These copies leave out some clones; in studies compared against another copy, an unresolved V gene accounts for under half, and the cause of the remainder is not known. In this sample the table shows roughly 140,000 clones, approximately 86% of which occur a single time. Roughly 13% of the sample lies in the top ten. The sample in question was blood, obtained from a patient whose treatment included radiotherapy and nephrectomy. The receptors derive from a woman in her forties or fifties with renal cell carcinoma.

V and J are TRBV6-5 and TRBJ2-3, with 7 bases fitting TRBD2. The germline V gene encodes CDR1 MNHEY and CDR2 SVGAGI. Trimming cost V 5 bases and J 5 bases; bases outside gene matches: 7. The CDR3 sequence is 14 residues long. The CDR3 nucleotides read TGTGCCAGCAGTGAGAGACTAGCCGTAGATACGCAGTATTTT. Translating it yields CASSERLAVDTQYF.

V usage is TRBV19 and J usage is TRBJ2-7; the match to TRBD1 covers 9 bases. This CDR3 is 14 amino acids long. The trim removed 5 bases at V and 2 bases at J, leaving 4 bases unmatched. The V gene's germline CDR1 is LNHDA and CDR2 SQIVND (reference sequence). CDR3 loop: CASSLRTGAYEQYF. The DNA for the CDR3 is TGTGCCAGTAGTCTAAGGACAGGGGCCTACGAGCAGTACTTC.

The genes are TRBV7-2 and TRBJ2-2; D is perhaps TRBD1 (5 bases). From germline, CDR1 is SGHTA and CDR2 FQGNSA. The CDR3 contains 15 residues. Trimming cost V 1 base and J 7 bases, with 13 bases left between them. DNA for the CDR3: TGTGCCAGCAGCTTAGTGGGAACAGGAGACGGGGAGCTGTTTTTT. It translates to CASSLVGTGDGELFF.

The V call is TRBV9, the J call TRBJ1-1; D is uncertain. This CDR3 comprises 13 residues. CDR1 is SGDLS and CDR2 is YYNGEE in the germline V gene. Trimming removed 0 bases from V and 5 bases from J, with 8 bases in between. CDR3: CASSVDLRTEAFF. CDR3 DNA sequence: TGTGCCAGCAGCGTAGATCTGAGGACTGAAGCTTTCTTT.

The CDR3 reads CASSLGWGPRDYGYTF. The DNA of the CDR3 is TGCGCCAGCAGCTTGGGCTGGGGTCCTCGGGACTATGGCTACACCTTC. The rearrangement uses TRBV5-1 and TRBJ1-2; D is undetermined. Germline loops: CDR1 SGHRS, CDR2 YFSETQ. This CDR3 contains 16 residues. V lost 0 bases, J lost 3 bases, and 15 bases lay in between.

The gene calls are TRBV6-6 and TRBJ1-5, with no clear D. Trimming pared 2 bases from V and 0 bases from J, leaving 8 bases between. The CDR3 consists of 15 residues. Germline CDR1 is MNHNY and CDR2 is SVGAGI (reference sequence). The chain's CDR3 is CASSYVSYSNQPQHF. CDR3 sequence (DNA): TGTGCCAGCAGTTACGTCAGCTATAGCAATCAGCCCCAGCATTTT.

The chain is built from TRBV7-9 and TRBJ1-3, with a possible D match to TRBD1 (5 bases). CDR3 size: 14 residues. Trimming shortened V by 4 bases and J by 5 bases, and 12 bases separated the two germline ends. Looked up from germline, CDR1 is SEHNR and CDR2 is FQNEAQ (reference sequence). The CDR3 nucleotides are TGTGCCAGCAGCTCGACAGAAAATAGAAACACCATATATTTT. Residues: CASSSTENRNTIYF.

V is TRBV5-5 and J is TRBJ2-7; 12 nucleotides agree with TRBD1. V dropped 2 bases and J dropped 4; count of bases not matched to a gene: 7. The CDR3 spans 16 residues. The germline gives CDR1 SGHKS, CDR2 YYEKEE (reference sequence). CDR3 DNA sequence: TGTGCCAGCAGCTTTGGGACAGGGGGCCCAGGTTACGAGCAGTACTTC. Encoded protein: CASSFGTGGPGYEQYF.

This chain links TRBV14 with TRBJ2-3, with no clear D. V was pared by 1 base and J by 3 bases, with 5 bases between. CDR1 is SGHDN and CDR2 is FVKESK in the germline V gene. This CDR3 is built from 13 residues. The CDR3 loop reads CASSQGSTDTQYF. The DNA of the CDR3 is TGTGCCAGCAGCCAAGGCTCTACAGATACGCAGTATTTT.

The chain joins TRBV6-5 to TRBJ2-7; possible D gene TRBD1, 5 bases. V lost 3 bases and J 5 bases, leaving 20 bases between the germline ends. The CDR3 runs 16 residues. CDR1 is MNHEY and CDR2 is SVGAGI in the germline V gene. CDR3 loop: CASSYSGRAIVDEQYF. The CDR3 DNA follows: TGTGCCAGCAGTTATAGTGGCAGGGCGATTGTCGACGAGCAGTACTTC.

This rearrangement joins TRBV6-1 to TRBJ2-2; 7 bases agree with TRBD1. Germline CDR1 and CDR2: MNHNS and SASEGT. CDR3 length equals 15 residues. Trimming at V came to 6 bases and at J to 0 bases, leaving 4 bases not matched to a gene. CDR3: CASRLGQTNTGELFF. As DNA, the CDR3 is TGTGCCAGCAGACTGGGACAGACGAACACCGGGGAGCTGTTTTTT.

The rearrangement links TRBV14 to TRBJ1-1, with D possibly being TRBD1 (5 bases). V was trimmed by 3 bases and J by 10 bases, leaving 24 bases between them. This CDR3 contains 16 residues. Germline loops: CDR1 SGHDN, CDR2 FVKESK. The CDR3: CASSHLAVTTQRGAFF. In DNA form, the CDR3 reads TGTGCCAGCAGCCACCTCGCGGTCACGACCCAAAGGGGAGCTTTCTTT. Filled out from reference TRBV14 and TRBJ1-1, the complete variable domain reads EAGVTQFPSHSVIEKGQTVTLRCDPISGHDNLYWYRRVMGKEIKFLLHFVKESKQDESGMPNNRFLAERTGGTYSTLKVQPAELEDSGVYFCASSHLAVTTQRGAFFGQGTRLTVV.

The V gene is TRBV6-1, the J gene TRBJ2-5; D remains unclear. Trimming shortened V by 7 bases and J by 2 bases, and 14 bases separated the two germline ends. CDR1 and CDR2 (germline): MNHNS, SASEGT. The CDR3 is 14 amino acids. This CDR3 is CASNLERWQETQYF. In DNA form, the CDR3 reads TGTGCCAGCAACCTCGAGAGGTGGCAAGAGACCCAGTACTTC.

The CDR3 protein is CASQGAPDTQYF. DNA of the CDR3: TGTGCCAGCCAGGGGGCGCCGGATACGCAGTATTTT. The chain couples TRBV7-9 to TRBJ2-3; 8 bases are shared with TRBD1. Germline values: CDR1 SEHNR, CDR2 FQNEAQ (reference sequence). The CDR3 runs to 12 residues. The junction had 4 bases not matched to a gene; V was cut back by 8 bases and J by 6 bases.

The chain couples TRBV5-6 to TRBJ1-1; TRBD1 matches 10 bases. The CDR3 sequence is 14 residues long. CDR1 is SGHDT and CDR2 is YYEEEE in the germline V gene. V trimming: 4 bases; J trimming: 7 bases; junction bases outside the gene matches: 7. CDR3 nucleotides: TGTGCCAGCAGCAGAAGGACAGGGGGAGGTGAAGCTTTCTTT. Translation: CASSRRTGGGEAFF.

This clone was recorded a few times. The CDR3, as DNA: TGTGCCAGCAGTTACGAGGGGAACACTGAAGCTTTCTTT. Translated: CASSYEGNTEAFF. The V and J genes are TRBV6-5 and TRBJ1-1; no reliable D call. The length of the CDR3 is 13 residues. Germline V gene lookup returns CDR1 MNHEY and CDR2 SVGAGI. Trimming pared 2 bases from V and 1 base from J, leaving 5 bases between.

The rearrangement uses TRBV5-4 and TRBJ2-4; D might be TRBD2 (6 bases). The CDR3 covers 14 residues. V was shortened by 3 bases and J by 7 bases, with 14 bases between the two germline ends. Per the germline V gene, CDR1 is SGHNT and CDR2 is YYREEE (reference sequence). CDR3 in amino acids: CASSYRDGGNIQYF. For the CDR3, the DNA is TGTGCCAGCAGCTACCGGGACGGAGGGAACATTCAGTACTTC.

The chain combines TRBV4-2 with TRBJ1-2; 7 positions match TRBD1. Germline CDR1 LGHNA, CDR2 YNFKEQ. V was pared by 1 base and J by 1 base, with 12 bases of the junction left unmatched. The CDR3 extends over 18 amino acids. The CDR3 reads CASSQGTAGTDRNYGYTF. DNA of the CDR3: TGTGCCAGCAGCCAAGGAACCGCCGGGACAGACCGTAACTATGGCTACACCTTC.

The chain recombines TRBV18 with TRBJ2-7; 8 bases line up with TRBD2. The CDR3 sequence is 13 residues long. Germline CDR1 reads KGHSH; CDR2 reads LQKENI. The ends lost 8 bases at V and 6 bases at J; junction bases unmatched: 9. The CDR3 region is CASHGSGGLEQYF. Written as DNA, the CDR3 is TGTGCCAGCCACGGATCGGGAGGGCTCGAGCAGTACTTC. Combining the CDR3 with reference TRBV18 and TRBJ2-7 gives the whole variable domain NAGVMQNPRHLVRRRGQEARLRCSPMKGHSHVYWYRQLPEEGLKFMVYLQKENIIDESGMPKERFSAEFPKEGPSILRIQQVVRGDSAAYFCASHGSGGLEQYFGPGTRLTVT.

This chain links TRBV4-1 with TRBJ1-5; D possibly corresponds to TRBD1 (5 bases). Germline V gene sequence: CDR1 MGHRA, CDR2 YSYEKL. The CDR3 contains 15 residues. V was cut by 1 base and J by 2 bases, with 9 bases left in between. CDR3 residues: CASSQGQGGNQPQHF. The DNA of the CDR3 is TGCGCCAGCAGCCAAGGTCAGGGAGGCAATCAGCCCCAGCATTTT.

Here the CDR3 DNA reads TGTGCCAGTAGTAAGAGACAGGGGGCTCGCGACGAGCAGTACTTC. As protein: CASSKRQGARDEQYF. V and J are TRBV19 and TRBJ2-7, with 10 bases that match TRBD1. V shed 4 bases, J shed 5 bases, and the junction held 8 bases outside the gene matches. The CDR3 covers 15 residues. Germline assignment: CDR1 LNHDA and CDR2 SQIVND (reference sequence).

The chain joins TRBV27 to TRBJ2-5; D remains unclear. Trimming took off 7 bases at V and 2 bases at J, with 14 bases between the two ends. CDR3 length: 14 amino acids. Germline CDR1 and CDR2: MNHEY and SMNVEV (reference sequence). This CDR3 reads CASKTEPTQETQYF. In nucleotides, the CDR3 is TGTGCCAGCAAAACCGAGCCGACACAAGAGACCCAGTACTTC.

This chain connects TRBV4-3 to TRBJ1-2, with unresolved D. The CDR3 covers 15 residues. The germline V gene encodes CDR1 LGHNA and CDR2 YSLEER. V was pared by 0 bases and J by 4 bases, with 12 bases between. CDR3 bases: TGCGCCAGCAGCCAAGATCATTCGGGGAGCTATGGCTACACCTTC. Its protein is CASSQDHSGSYGYTF.

This chain connects TRBV18 to TRBJ2-7; D perhaps matches TRBD1 (5 bases). The CDR3 has 14 residues. Germline V CDR1 and CDR2: KGHSH, LQKENI. V lost 0 bases to trimming and J lost 3 bases, with 9 bases between them. The CDR3 here is CASSPPSRDYEQYF. CDR3 coding DNA: TGTGCCAGCTCACCACCTTCCAGGGACTACGAGCAGTACTTC.

This chain uses TRBV5-5 with TRBJ1-5; perhaps TRBD1 as D (5 bases). This CDR3 region has 17 residues. The V gene's germline CDR1 is SGHKS and CDR2 YYEKEE (reference sequence). Trimming removed 2 bases at V and 3 bases at J, with 18 bases between. The CDR3 nucleotides read TGTGCCAGCAGCTTAGGCCTTTGGGACTTGGTCAATCAGCCCCAGCATTTT. It yields the protein CASSLGLWDLVNQPQHF.

This clone was found a few times. The chain couples TRBV15 to TRBJ1-1, with D hard to call. The germline V gene has CDR1 LNHNV and CDR2 YYDKDF (reference sequence). There are 14 residues in the CDR3. V was cut by 6 bases and J by 5 bases, with 16 bases left in between. This CDR3 reads CATRPRLGGTEAFF. The CDR3 DNA follows: TGTGCCACCAGACCTAGACTGGGAGGAACTGAAGCTTTCTTT.

The rearrangement uses TRBV7-6 and TRBJ1-6; unclear D gene. Trimming pared 4 bases from V and 5 bases from J, leaving 12 bases between. CDR3 size: 15 residues. Germline CDR1 SGHVS, CDR2 FNYEAQ. CDR3 sequence (DNA): TGTGCCAGCAGCTCCCGAGGAGGGAATAATTCACCCCTCCACTTT. It specifies CASSSRGGNNSPLHF.

The V call is TRBV5-4, the J call TRBJ2-3, with 10 nucleotides matching TRBD2. The CDR3 totals 15 residues. V was pared by 4 bases and J by 5 bases, with 7 bases of the junction left unmatched. CDR1 SGHNT and CDR2 YYREEE come from the germline V gene (reference sequence). CDR3 nucleotide sequence: TGTGCCAGCAGCCCCGGACTAGCGGAGGTAGATACGCAGTATTTT. Translation: CASSPGLAEVDTQYF.

This chain uses TRBV7-8 with TRBJ2-3, with 9 bases identical to TRBD2. Germline lookup yields CDR1 SGHVS and CDR2 FQNEAQ. The CDR3 totals 15 residues. Unmatched junction bases numbered 10, after V lost 2 bases and J lost 10 bases. CDR3 DNA sequence: TGTGCCAGCAGCTTAAGGACCGGGACTAGCTTAGCGCAGTATTTT. Its protein product is CASSLRTGTSLAQYF.

The V gene is TRBV18, the J gene TRBJ1-3; D not certain. CDR1 is KGHSH and CDR2 is LQKENI in the germline V gene. Between the trimmed V and J ends, which lost 3 bases and 0 bases, there was a span of 9 bases. The CDR3 extends over 15 amino acids. This chain's CDR3 is CASSPSVSSGNTIYF. DNA of the CDR3: TGTGCCAGCTCACCCAGCGTTAGCTCTGGAAACACCATATATTTT.

The chain carries TRBV7-2 and TRBJ1-5; possible D gene TRBD1, 6 bases. CDR3 size: 14 residues. Trimming pared 3 bases from V and 3 bases from J, leaving 9 bases between. Germline V gives CDR1 SGHTA, CDR2 FQGNSA. For the CDR3, the DNA is TGTGCCAGCAGCTTTGGACAGACCAATCAGCCCCAGCATTTT. It is translated as CASSFGQTNQPQHF.

This clone occurred a few times. This chain joins TRBV4-3 and TRBJ1-6; weak D call: TRBD1 (5 bases). From germline, CDR1 is LGHNA and CDR2 YSLEER. This CDR3 has 16 amino acids. V lost 0 bases, J lost 7 bases, and 13 bases lay in between. This CDR3 is CASSQDWSTVNSPLHF. The CDR3, as DNA: TGCGCCAGCAGCCAAGATTGGTCGACAGTCAATTCACCCCTCCACTTT.